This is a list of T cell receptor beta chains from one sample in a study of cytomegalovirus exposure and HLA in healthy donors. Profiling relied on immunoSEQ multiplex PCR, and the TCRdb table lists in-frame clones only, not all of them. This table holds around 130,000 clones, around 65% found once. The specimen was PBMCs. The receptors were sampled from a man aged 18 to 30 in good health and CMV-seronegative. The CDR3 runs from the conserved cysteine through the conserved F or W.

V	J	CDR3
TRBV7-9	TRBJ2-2	CASRTDSTTATGELFF
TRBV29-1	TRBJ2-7	CSVEDGRAYEQYF
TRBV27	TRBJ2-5	CASSDQQGSQYF
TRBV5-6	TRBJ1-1	CASSLRRQGPSGEAFF
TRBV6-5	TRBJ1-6	CASSYQGFANSPLHF
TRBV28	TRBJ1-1	CASSSLPLRSEAFF
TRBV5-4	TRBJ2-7	CASSVGLAGIYEQYF
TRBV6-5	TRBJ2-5	CASTQLGTQYF
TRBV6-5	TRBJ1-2	CASSYLRGSYGYTF
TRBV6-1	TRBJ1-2	CASSLLQGEGYGYTF